These T cell receptor beta chains were read from a single sample in a study of blood T cell repertoires in COVID-19. TCRdb's table, derived via immunoSEQ multiplex PCR, lists solely in-frame clones and lacks some. This table holds 250,000 to 350,000 clones, 90% found once. Sequenced: PBMCs or T cells enriched from blood (not recorded which). The source is a woman under 30 with acute COVID-19. The CDR3 runs from the conserved cysteine through the conserved F or W. D genes are given only for firm matches. The listing skips clone size in some rows; elsewhere it reads once, few, many or a size class.

D gene,V gene,J gene,clone size,CDR3 protein,CDR3 DNA
TRBD1,TRBV5-1,TRBJ2-7,-,CASSLSTGPMSYEQYF,TGCGCCAGCAGCCTCTCGACAGGGCCCATGAGCTACGAGCAGTACTTC
-,TRBV6-5,TRBJ2-5,-,CASSPRWREQETQYF,TGTGCCAGCAGCCCCCGGTGGCGGGAACAAGAGACCCAGTACTTC
-,TRBV6-5,TRBJ2-7,-,CASSYGDGLYEQYF,TGTGCCAGCAGTTATGGTGACGGACTCTACGAGCAGTACTTC
-,TRBV7-9,TRBJ2-6,-,CASSNPSVSGANVLTF,TGTGCCAGCAGCAATCCCTCCGTCTCTGGGGCCAACGTCCTGACTTTC
TRBD1,TRBV7-8,TRBJ2-7,-,CASSGAGTVNSYEQYF,TGTGCCAGCAGCGGTGCCGGGACAGTAAATTCCTACGAGCAGTACTTC
TRBD1,TRBV7-2,TRBJ1-2,-,CASTLTGRHYGYTF,TGTGCCAGCACCCTGACAGGGAGACACTATGGCTACACCTTC
-,TRBV2,TRBJ1-5,-,CASSVRRNNQPQHF,TGTGCCAGCAGTGTACGGAGGAACAATCAGCCCCAGCATTTT
-,TRBV4-2,TRBJ1-2,-,CASSQDWDTDYGYTF,TGTGCCAGCAGCCAAGACTGGGACACAGACTATGGCTACACCTTC
-,TRBV2,TRBJ1-5,-,CASSDGPRDQPQHF,TGTGCCAGCAGTGACGGGCCCAGGGATCAGCCCCAGCATTTT
-,TRBV19,TRBJ2-1,-,CASSHSKVGRVGNEQFF,TGTGCCAGTAGTCATTCAAAGGTGGGCAGGGTCGGCAATGAGCAGTTCTTC
-,TRBV7-8,TRBJ2-3,-,CASSPTRDTQYF,TGTGCCAGCAGCCCGACAAGAGATACGCAGTATTTT
-,TRBV6-5,TRBJ2-5,-,CASTAGKSPEETQYF,TGTGCCAGCACTGCGGGAAAATCACCGGAAGAGACCCAGTACTTC
-,TRBV28,TRBJ2-5,once,CASFPGVAETQYF,TGTGCCAGTTTTCCAGGGGTTGCAGAGACCCAGTACTTC
-,TRBV29-1,TRBJ2-1,-,CSVEDPGRSYNEQFF,TGCAGCGTTGAAGATCCAGGGCGCTCCTACAATGAGCAGTTCTTC
-,TRBV9,TRBJ2-1,-,CASSVGGKQFF,TGTGCCAGCAGCGTAGGCGGGAAGCAGTTCTTC
-,TRBV28,TRBJ1-2,-,CASSPDWQRGYTF,TGTGCCAGCAGCCCTGACTGGCAGAGGGGCTACACCTTC
TRBD1,TRBV24-1,TRBJ1-2,-,CATSETGVHGYTF,TGTGCCACCAGTGAAACAGGGGTCCACGGCTACACCTTC
-,TRBV6-5,TRBJ2-1,-,CASSYSFYNEQFF,TGTGCCAGCAGTTATTCCTTCTACAATGAGCAGTTCTTC
-,TRBV7-7,TRBJ1-1,-,CASSLTGNTEAFF,TGTGCTAGCAGCTTAACAGGGAACACTGAAGCTTTCTTT
-,TRBV2,TRBJ2-1,-,CASSEGGPVRDEQFF,TGTGCCAGCAGTGAGGGCGGACCTGTGAGGGATGAGCAGTTCTTC
-,TRBV28,TRBJ2-7,-,CASSVREEQYF,TGTGCCAGCAGTGTACGGGAGGAGCAGTACTTC
TRBD1,TRBV9,TRBJ2-2,-,CASSVAGQGTGELFF,TGTGCCAGCAGCGTAGCAGGACAGGGCACCGGGGAGCTGTTTTTT
-,TRBV9,TRBJ2-2,-,CASSPGTTNGELFF,TGTGCCAGCAGCCCCGGTACTACTAACGGGGAGCTGTTTTTT
TRBD2,TRBV4-1,TRBJ2-1,-,CASSQDLAASYNEQFF,TGCGCCAGCAGCCAAGATCTAGCGGCCTCCTACAATGAGCAGTTCTTC
-,TRBV19,TRBJ2-7,-,CASSPDSPYEQYF,TGTGCCAGTAGCCCGGACAGCCCCTACGAGCAGTACTTC
TRBD2,TRBV7-3,TRBJ2-1,few,CASSPTGTSGIISSYNEQFF,TGTGCCAGCAGCCCCACCGGGACTAGCGGGATCATTAGCTCCTACAATGAGCAGTTCTTC